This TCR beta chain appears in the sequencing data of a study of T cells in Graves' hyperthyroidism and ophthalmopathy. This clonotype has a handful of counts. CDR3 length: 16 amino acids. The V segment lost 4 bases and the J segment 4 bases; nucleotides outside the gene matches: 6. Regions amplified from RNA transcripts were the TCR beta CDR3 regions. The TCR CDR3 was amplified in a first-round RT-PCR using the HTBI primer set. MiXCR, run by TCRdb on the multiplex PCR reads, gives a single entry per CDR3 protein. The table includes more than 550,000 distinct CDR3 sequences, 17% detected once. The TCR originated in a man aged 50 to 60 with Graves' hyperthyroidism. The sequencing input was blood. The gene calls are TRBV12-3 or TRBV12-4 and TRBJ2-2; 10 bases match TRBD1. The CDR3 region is CASSYPGTGATGELFF. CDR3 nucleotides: TGTGCCAGCAGTTACCCCGGGACAGGGGCCACCGGGGAGCTGTTTTTT.